This entry features one T cell receptor (beta chain) sequence. It lacks a known antigen. No base-level quality is on record; no much larger clone is a single base apart. As encoded in the germline V gene (reference sequence), CDR1 is LNHNV while CDR2 is YYDKDF. At the junction V is shortened by 9 bases and J by 4 bases, with 18 bases in between. The CDR3 measures 14 amino acids from cysteine to phenylalanine. Solely the CDR3 DNA is kept, with 42 bases framed from the first base. The immunoSEQ Assay, a bias-controlled multiplex PCR, was used to amplify TCRbeta CDR3 regions from genomic DNA. The study's own analysis went as follows. The number of nucleated cells in each sample was estimated from the amplification of reference gene primers within the assay. To quantify the absolute abundance of each unique TCRbeta CDR3 rearrangement, sequence reads were collapsed and filtered. For each sample, productive Simpson clonality was calculated by taking the square root of Simpson's diversity index across productive rearrangements. Here the immuneACCESS table is served through TCRdb, limited to in-frame sequences with V and J called. Missing clones are a known gap in these copies; in checked studies unresolved V genes cover under half, and the rest lacks a known reason. That table furnishes V, J and clone size, whereas the DNA furnished D and trimming. This sample holds about 400,000 clones; roughly 87% were observed only once. In total, the top ten clones hold about 2.1% of the sample.

Participants in the prospective study were aged roughly 18 to 89 years, lived in 20 to 30 United States geographic areas, and enrolled through a virtual design. Cohort assignment in the prospective study relied on participant-reported clinical history from a screening survey and a study questionnaire. In the prospective study, mobile phlebotomists collected whole blood, serum and a nasopharyngeal or oropharyngeal swab from each participant. Prospective study participants could optionally give additional blood draws and questionnaires over an approximately 2-month period. Blood samples from the prospective study were shipped frozen or at room temperature prior to DNA extraction. This sample was taken from a study of blood T cell repertoires in COVID-19 (TCRdb year 2020). About the investigation overall: The collaborator samples originated in the United States, Italy and Spain and spanned the acute and convalescent phases of COVID-19. The material from the prospective study consisted of cDNA or gDNA derived from T cells, B-cell-depleted T cells, or PBMCs. Nearly every sample came with metadata listing a de-identified subject ID, COVID-19 status, age in years and sex. A freely available public database, intended as a resource for researchers studying the immune response to SARS-CoV-2, is where the repertoires were released. The samples were drawn from the first 160 participants of the ongoing ImmuneRACE study and from some 1,300 subjects provided by 6 global collaborators. The dataset comprised deeply sampled blood TCRbeta repertoires from subjects exposed to, actively infected with, or recovered from COVID-19. Where available, HLA class I and class II types were obtained from metadata supplied by the sample provider rather than from assay-based typing.

What the work shows at the level of the full study, not this receptor alone: The quantity of clinical and demographic metadata differed by source and by participant and was supplied without curation.

The chain uses TRBV15 and TRBJ2-5; 6 matching bases give a weak D call of TRBD2. The sample consisted of PBMCs or T cells enriched from blood (not recorded which). The sequence came from a woman aged 40 to 50 with acute COVID-19. The DNA sequence reads TGTGCCACGAATCCCTCTGCGGGAATAGAGACCCAGTACTTC. Translated, it reads CATNPSAGIETQYF.